This T cell receptor (beta chain) was recovered during a study of CD8 T cells in Susac syndrome. The ends were cut back, 3 bases at V and 5 bases at J, with 4 bases in the middle. This CDR3 is built from 10 residues. CDR1 is SQVTM and CDR2 is ANQGSEA in the germline V gene. Random-hexamer reverse transcription was applied to roughly 0.5 to 1 ug RNA. TCRdb re-analysed the immunoSEQ multiplex PCR reads in MiXCR, keeping a single row per CDR3 protein. This sample carries about 280,000 distinct CDR3 sequences, 70% to 90% of them seen once, and the ten largest clones take approximately 0.11%. This chain joins TRBV29-1 and TRBJ1-2; D remains ambiguous. The source is a human donor with multiple sclerosis. Sample: CD8+ T cells from PBMCs. For the CDR3, the DNA is TGCAGCGTTGACTCGTATGGCTACACCTTC. Translating it yields CSVDSYGYTF.